These T cell receptor beta chains were read from a single sample in a study of blood T cell repertoires in COVID-19. Some clones are missing from TCRdb's copy, which holds only in-frame ones; the method was immunoSEQ multiplex PCR. The sample includes 150,000 or so clones, approximately 80% of them seen just once. Sequencing was performed on peripheral blood. The receptors stem from a human donor with acute or convalescent COVID-19. The donor label of this sample is uncertain. Each CDR3 is given with its conserved first and last residue. Each record gives: D gene, J gene, V gene, clone size, CDR3 DNA, CDR3 protein. The D gene is left open where the match is weak. Size tells how often a clone was seen (once, few, many) or the class of an expanded clone, and some rows leave it out.

d_call: TRBD1; j_call: TRBJ2-5; v_call: TRBV2; clone_size: NA; cdr3_nt: TGTGCCAGCAGTGGGGACAGGCCGTTTCCCGGTGAGACCCAGTACTTC; cdr3_aa: CASSGDRPFPGETQYF
d_call: TRBD2; j_call: TRBJ2-1; v_call: TRBV10-3; clone_size: NA; cdr3_nt: TGTGCCATCAAAGACAGAGCGGGGGCCGCAGGGGATGAGCAGTTCTTC; cdr3_aa: CAIKDRAGAAGDEQFF
d_call: TRBD1; j_call: TRBJ2-1; v_call: TRBV5-4; clone_size: NA; cdr3_nt: TGTGCCAGCAGCTCCCTGGGACAGCCAGATGAGCAGTTCTTC; cdr3_aa: CASSSLGQPDEQFF
d_call: NA; j_call: TRBJ2-2; v_call: TRBV9; clone_size: NA; cdr3_nt: TGTGCCAGCAGCGTACAAGTTAGCGGGAACACCGGGGAGCTGTTTTTT; cdr3_aa: CASSVQVSGNTGELFF
d_call: NA; j_call: TRBJ1-3; v_call: TRBV7-3; clone_size: NA; cdr3_nt: TGTGCCAGCAGCGTAGGGGGAGGAAACACCATATATTTT; cdr3_aa: CASSVGGGNTIYF
d_call: NA; j_call: TRBJ1-6; v_call: TRBV5-1; clone_size: NA; cdr3_nt: TGCGCCAGCAGCTTAGGGGAGGTGTTTAATTCACCCCTCCACTTT; cdr3_aa: CASSLGEVFNSPLHF
d_call: TRBD1; j_call: TRBJ1-2; v_call: TRBV5-4; clone_size: NA; cdr3_nt: TGTGCCAGCAGTTCGCGTGCCGGGACAGGGGGTGGGGGCTATGGCTACACCTTC; cdr3_aa: CASSSRAGTGGGGYGYTF
d_call: NA; j_call: TRBJ2-7; v_call: TRBV27; clone_size: NA; cdr3_nt: TGTGCCAGCAGTTTAAAGTTGGGCCGCTACGAGCAGTACTTC; cdr3_aa: CASSLKLGRYEQYF
d_call: NA; j_call: TRBJ2-3; v_call: TRBV5-4; clone_size: NA; cdr3_nt: TGTGCCAGCAGCTTGCCAGGGAGCACAGATACGCAGTATTTT; cdr3_aa: CASSLPGSTDTQYF
d_call: TRBD1; j_call: TRBJ1-2; v_call: TRBV19; clone_size: few; cdr3_nt: TGTGCCAGTAGTCCCGGGACAGGGAAGTATGGCTACACCTTC; cdr3_aa: CASSPGTGKYGYTF